These 26 T cell receptor beta chains were sequenced from one sample in a study of OX40 agonist ivuxolimab in advanced cancers. Libraries were prepared through the immunoSEQ multiplex PCR assay. TCRdb mirrors the immuneACCESS table, restricted to in-frame sequences. Some clones are absent from its copies; in checked studies, under half trace to an unresolved V gene, and the reason for the others is unknown. Recorded for this sample are 75,000 to 85,000 clones; roughly 84% of them occurred a single time. In total, the top ten clones hold 0.2% to 0.3% of the sample. Sequencing was performed on CD4+ or CD8+ T cells sorted from blood, taken in a trial of the OX40 agonist ivuxolimab. The origin of the receptors is an adult with an advanced solid tumor such as melanoma, head and neck, liver or kidney cancer.

V is TRBV27 and J is TRBJ1-1; TRBD1 is a possible D gene (5 bases). This CDR3 region has 15 residues. Trimming cost V 2 bases and J 4 bases, with 14 bases left between them. From germline, CDR1 is MNHEY and CDR2 SMNVEV (reference sequence). The CDR3 protein is CASSLRWGSGTEAFF. The CDR3 region has the DNA TGTGCCAGCAGTTTACGGTGGGGCTCGGGCACTGAAGCTTTCTTT.

The rearrangement joins TRBV6-6 to TRBJ2-3; D possibly corresponds to TRBD1 (5 bases). Germline lookup yields CDR1 MNHNY and CDR2 SVGAGI (reference sequence). This CDR3 is built from 14 residues. The germline V and J ends were trimmed by 6 bases and 3 bases, with 13 bases remaining between them. Here the CDR3 reads CASSRTLETDTQYF. The CDR3 coding sequence is TGTGCCAGCAGCCGGACACTTGAGACAGATACGCAGTATTTT.

The rearrangement links TRBV9 to TRBJ2-7; 7 bases fit TRBD1. V lost 4 bases and J lost 0; bases outside the gene matches: 4. Germline V lookup: CDR1 SGDLS, CDR2 YYNGEE. There are 14 residues in the CDR3. CDR3 amino acids: CASSPGQSSYEQYF. The CDR3, as DNA: TGTGCCAGCAGCCCGGGACAGAGCTCCTACGAGCAGTACTTC.

The chain combines TRBV5-4 with TRBJ2-5; 13 nucleotides agree with TRBD2. The trim removed 7 bases at V and 4 bases at J, leaving 10 bases unmatched. There are 16 residues in the CDR3. The V gene's germline CDR1 is SGHNT and CDR2 YYREEE (reference sequence). The DNA for the CDR3 is TGTGCCAGCGGGGATCAGGGACTAGCGGGACCAGAGACCCAGTACTTC. Protein sequence: CASGDQGLAGPETQYF.

This clone was recorded a few times. The rearrangement uses TRBV11-2 and TRBJ1-1; D remains ambiguous. The CDR3 length is 15 residues. Germline CDR1 reads SGHAT; CDR2 reads FQNNGV. Trimming took off 0 bases at V and 1 base at J, with 9 bases between the two ends. The CDR3 DNA follows: TGTGCCAGCAGCTTAGATATGGCCGGGAACACTGAAGCTTTCTTT. Protein sequence: CASSLDMAGNTEAFF.

This chain uses TRBV4-1 with TRBJ2-7; 8 bases are a match to TRBD2. With V trimmed by 1 base and J by 5 bases, 13 bases remained unmatched. CDR3 length equals 17 residues. Germline V gene data show CDR1 as MGHRA and CDR2 as YSYEKL. CDR3 protein: CASSQVRLVAGSHEQYF. The DNA for the CDR3 is TGCGCCAGCAGCCAAGTCCGGTTGGTAGCGGGATCCCACGAGCAGTACTTC.

This CDR3 reads CASSTDRGSRNEQFF. The CDR3 nucleotides are TGTGCCAGCAGCACCGACAGGGGCTCGCGCAATGAGCAGTTCTTC. The rearrangement links TRBV7-2 to TRBJ2-1, with 8 bases that match TRBD1. CDR3 size: 15 residues. Germline V CDR1 and CDR2: SGHTA, FQGNSA. Trimming removed 5 bases from V and 6 bases from J; junction bases left unmatched: 9.

Regarding this clone: This same CDR3 is encoded by further DNA sequences in the sample. The CDR3 DNA is TGTGCCAGCGGGGGGAGGACTGAAGCTTTCTTT. Translating it yields CASGGRTEAFF. The V and J genes are TRBV7-9 and TRBJ1-1; tentative D call: TRBD1 (5 bases). Germline V lookup: CDR1 SEHNR, CDR2 FQNEAQ (reference sequence). The CDR3 covers 11 residues. V lost 8 bases and J lost 5, with 9 bases in between.

In this sample, this clone turned up a few times. This chain's CDR3 is CASYSGSPQETQYF. The DNA for the CDR3 is TGTGCCAGTTATAGCGGATCCCCCCAAGAGACCCAGTACTTC. This sequence joins TRBV19 and TRBJ2-5; a possible D gene is TRBD2 (6 bases). The CDR3 loop spans 14 amino acids. The germline gives CDR1 LNHDA, CDR2 SQIVND (reference sequence). V was shortened by 8 bases and J by 1 base, with 14 bases between the two germline ends.

The rearrangement joins TRBV10-3 to TRBJ1-3, with D perhaps matching TRBD1 (5 bases). The CDR3 has 14 residues. Germline assignment: CDR1 ENHRY and CDR2 SYGVKD. Trimming pared 1 base from V and 4 bases from J, leaving 8 bases between. CDR3 DNA: TGTGCCATCAGTGAGTTTAACAGGGGAAACACCATATATTTT. Amino acid sequence: CAISEFNRGNTIYF.

The V gene is TRBV1, the J gene TRBJ1-6; TRBD1 is taken as the D call from the table, unchecked against the DNA. TRBV1 is a pseudogene locus. This CDR3 region has 16 residues. The DNA for the CDR3 is TGCACCAGCAGCCAAGTCACAGGGGCCTATAATTCACCCCTCCACTTT. The encoded protein is CTSSQVTGAYNSPLHF.

CDR3 DNA sequence: TGTGCCAGCTCTGAACCGGGACAGGGGGCATTTGAGCAGTTCTTC. Protein product: CASSEPGQGAFEQFF. The chain joins TRBV25-1 to TRBJ2-1, with 12 bases matching TRBD1. The V gene's germline CDR1 is MGHDK and CDR2 SYGVNS. V was pared by 8 bases and J by 9 bases, with 11 bases of the junction left unmatched. CDR3 length equals 15 residues. Full variable domain (remainder filled in from reference TRBV25-1 and TRBJ2-1): EADIYQTPRYLVIGTGKKITLECSQTMGHDKMYWYQQDPGMELHLIHYSYGVNSTEKGDLSSESTVSRIRTEHFPLTLESARPSHTSQYLCASSEPGQGAFEQFFGPGTRLTVL.

Of note for this clone: Other DNA sequences in the sample encode the same CDR3. The rearrangement links TRBV10-2 to TRBJ1-2; D remains ambiguous. Per germline, CDR1 WSHSY and CDR2 SAAADI. This CDR3 has 13 residues. Trimming shortened V by 8 bases and J by 2 bases, and 12 bases separated the two germline ends. This chain's CDR3 is CASGETANYGYTF. CDR3 nucleotide sequence: TGCGCCAGCGGGGAGACCGCGAACTATGGCTACACCTTC.

The chain is built from TRBV5-4 and TRBJ2-5; D is possibly TRBD1 or TRBD2 (5 bases each). The CDR3 is 13 amino acids. The germline V gene encodes CDR1 SGHNT and CDR2 YYREEE (reference sequence). V was trimmed by 6 bases and J by 4 bases, leaving 13 bases between them. CDR3 region: CASTAPGAETQYF. The CDR3 DNA reads TGTGCCAGCACCGCCCCCGGGGCAGAGACCCAGTACTTC. Full variable domain (rest looked up from reference TRBV5-4 and TRBJ2-5): ETGVTQSPTHLIKTRGQQVTLRCSSQSGHNTVSWYQQALGQGPQFIFQYYREEENGRGNFPPRFSGLQFPNYSSELNVNALELDDSALYLCASTAPGAETQYFGPGTRLLVL.

The chain uses TRBV5-1 and TRBJ2-1, with 14 bases that match TRBD2. Germline V gives CDR1 SGHRS, CDR2 YFSETQ. CDR3 length: 14 amino acids. The V and J ends lost 4 bases and 15 bases, in that order; junction bases with no gene match: 9. The CDR3 bases are TGCGCCAGCAGCCCAGGGACTAGCGGGAGTCGGGGGTTCTTC. Translated: CASSPGTSGSRGFF. Looking up the rest from reference TRBV5-1 and TRBJ2-1 gives the full variable domain: KAGVTQTPRYLIKTRGQQVTLSCSPISGHRSVSWYQQTPGQGLQFLFEYFSETQRNKGNFPGRFSGRQFSNSRSEMNVSTLELGDSALYLCASSPGTSGSRGFFGPGTRLTVL.

This chain uses TRBV5-6 with TRBJ2-7; 7 nucleotides line up with TRBD2. The CDR3 length is 17 residues. Trimming took 4 bases from V and 4 from J; bases not matched to a gene: 17. Germline CDR1 and CDR2: SGHDT and YYEEEE. The CDR3 loop is CASSVLQTGTIQYEQYF. CDR3 in DNA: TGTGCCAGCAGCGTCCTACAAACCGGGACTATACAATACGAGCAGTACTTC.

The rearrangement joins TRBV7-9 to TRBJ1-2, with D perhaps TRBD1 (5 bases). CDR3 length equals 14 residues. V was trimmed by 1 base and J by 1 base, leaving 7 bases between them. From germline, CDR1 is SEHNR and CDR2 FQNEAQ (reference sequence). CDR3 nucleotide sequence: TGTGCCAGCAGCTTAGGGGGCTTTAACTATGGCTACACCTTC. Its translation is CASSLGGFNYGYTF.

This chain links TRBV10-3 with TRBJ2-7, with 9 bases fitting TRBD2. The V gene end was trimmed by 3 bases and the J gene end by 2 bases; junction bases not matched to a gene: 8. CDR1 is ENHRY, CDR2 SYGVKD, per germline. The CDR3 sequence is 16 residues long. The DNA for the CDR3 is TGTGCCATCAGTGACCCGACTAGCGGAGCCCCCTACGAGCAGTACTTC. This sequence encodes CAISDPTSGAPYEQYF.

This clone appeared once. The V gene is TRBV7-2, the J gene TRBJ2-5; unclear D gene. The CDR3 contains 14 residues. The germline gives CDR1 SGHTA, CDR2 FQGNSA. The V end was cut by 1 base, the J end by 4 bases, with 10 bases between. CDR3 region: CASSLVADSETQYF. For the CDR3, the DNA is TGTGCCAGCAGCTTAGTTGCGGATTCAGAGACCCAGTACTTC. Supplemented by reference TRBV7-2 and TRBJ2-5, the full variable domain reads GAGVSQSPSNKVTEKGKDVELRCDPISGHTALYWYRQSLGQGLEFLIYFQGNSAPDKSGLPSDRFSAERTGGSVSTLTIQRTQQEDSAVYLCASSLVADSETQYFGPGTRLLVL.

The chain carries TRBV25-1 and TRBJ2-1, with TRBD2 identical over 13 bases. Losses at the gene ends were 6 bases for V and 5 bases for J; bases not matched to a gene: 10. The CDR3 consists of 17 residues. Germline-derived CDR1 and CDR2 are MGHDK and SYGVNS. Here the CDR3 reads CASRGLAGVRGDNEQFF. In DNA, the CDR3 is TGTGCCAGCAGAGGACTAGCGGGAGTCAGAGGGGACAATGAGCAGTTCTTC.

The chain uses TRBV5-4 and TRBJ1-4; D not certain. Germline CDR1 SGHNT, CDR2 YYREEE (reference sequence). This CDR3 is 15 amino acids long. V lost 1 base to trimming and J lost 3 bases, with 10 bases between them. The CDR3 loop is CASSLLLSSNEKLFF. The DNA for the CDR3 is TGTGCCAGCAGCTTGCTCCTTTCCTCTAATGAAAAACTGTTTTTT.

The chain joins TRBV6-5 to TRBJ2-2; D is unclear. The CDR3 sequence is 14 residues long. V was cut by 7 bases and J by 2 bases, with 11 bases left in between. Germline lookup yields CDR1 MNHEY and CDR2 SVGAGI. CDR3: CASKNSYNTGELFF. The CDR3 DNA is TGTGCCAGCAAGAACAGTTACAACACCGGGGAGCTGTTTTTT.

The chain uses TRBV6-5 and TRBJ2-1; TRBD2 matches at 9 bases. This CDR3 is 15 amino acids long. CDR1 is MNHEY and CDR2 is SVGAGI in the germline V gene. V trimming: 6 bases; J trimming: 10 bases; junction bases outside the gene matches: 13. CDR3 nucleotides: TGTGCCAGCAGGGGGCGGGGGGGCCATTTTTTAGAGCAGTTCTTC. Protein: CASRGRGGHFLEQFF.

This chain uses TRBV5-6 with TRBJ2-7; 10 nucleotides align to TRBD2. Per the germline V gene, CDR1 is SGHDT and CDR2 is YYEEEE. CDR3 length: 14 residues. With V trimmed by 4 bases and J by 4 bases, 5 bases remained unmatched. CDR3 sequence: CASSPGTSAYEQYF. DNA of the CDR3: TGTGCCAGCAGCCCCGGGACTAGCGCTTACGAGCAGTACTTC.

The chain carries TRBV4-1 and TRBJ2-1; D remains ambiguous. The germline gives CDR1 MGHRA, CDR2 YSYEKL. The CDR3 length is 14 residues. V shed 0 bases and J shed 6 bases, with 9 bases lying between them. As DNA, the CDR3 is TGCGCCAGCAGCCAAGAGGGCCTTGTCAATGAGCAGTTCTTC. Translation: CASSQEGLVNEQFF.

The rearrangement uses TRBV2 and TRBJ2-1; the match to TRBD2 covers 10 bases. The CDR3 contains 13 residues. CDR1 and CDR2 (germline): SNHLY, FYNNEI. V dropped 6 bases and J dropped 9; count of bases not matched to a gene: 5. The CDR3 nucleotides are TGTGCCAGCAGGACACTAGCGGGGATTGAGCAGTTCTTC. Encoded protein: CASRTLAGIEQFF.